The source of this TCR beta chain is a study of T-cell reconstitution after alpha-beta-depleted transplantation in children. Study-wide points: One year post-transplant, T-cell counts and diversity were largely derived from T cells produced anew.

Germline V gene sequence: CDR1 SGHKS, CDR2 YYEKEE (reference sequence). This CDR3 has 18 residues. V was clipped by 5 bases and J by 2 bases; unmatched bases: 12. Preparation of the TCRbeta library used unique molecular identifiers. TCRdb itself ran the PCR reads through MiXCR, one entry per CDR3 protein. The data contain over 90,000 distinct CDR3 sequences, 7.5% to 9% of them seen just once; the ten biggest clones take up roughly 17%. About this clonotype itself: The antigen remains undetermined.

The gene calls are TRBV5-5 and TRBJ2-7; the match to TRBD2 covers 14 bases. The sequencing used PBMCs, collected before TCRalphabeta/CD19-depleted stem cell transplant. This TCR derives from a boy between 2 and 15 years old with acute lymphoblastic leukemia, due to receive a stem cell transplant. The CDR3 here is CASSPRTSGGIKAYEQYF. The DNA for the CDR3 is TGTGCCAGCAGTCCACGGACTAGCGGGGGGATAAAGGCCTACGAGCAGTACTTC. The entire variable domain, with the rest obtained from reference TRBV5-5 and TRBJ2-7, is as follows: DAGVTQSPTHLIKTRGQQVTLRCSPISGHKSVSWYQQVLGQGPQFIFQYYEKEERGRGNFPDRFSARQFPNYSSELNVNALLLGDSALYLCASSPRTSGGIKAYEQYFGPGTRLTVT.